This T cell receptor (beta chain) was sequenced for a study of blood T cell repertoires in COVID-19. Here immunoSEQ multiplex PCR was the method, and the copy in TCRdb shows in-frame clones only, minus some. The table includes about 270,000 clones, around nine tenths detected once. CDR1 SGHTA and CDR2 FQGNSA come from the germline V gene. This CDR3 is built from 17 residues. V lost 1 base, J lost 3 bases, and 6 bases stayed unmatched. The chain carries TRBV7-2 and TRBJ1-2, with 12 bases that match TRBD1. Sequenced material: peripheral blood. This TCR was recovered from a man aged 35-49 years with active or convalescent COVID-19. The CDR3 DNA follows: TGTGCCAGCAGCTTAGTGGGGACAGGGGGCGCTGACTATGGCTACACCTTC. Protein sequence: CASSLVGTGGADYGYTF.